The rows below give T cell receptor beta chains drawn from one sample of a study of CD8 T cell repertoires and HIV-1 epitope variants. Produced via immunoSEQ multiplex PCR; TCRdb's table is partial and in-frame only. The table lists a few thousand clones, roughly 65% of them singletons. These receptors' targets are unknown. Specimen: cultured CD8+ T cells derived from PBMCs. All receptors derive from a male donor with HIV. CDR3s include the opening cysteine and the closing phenylalanine or tryptophan. The D gene is left open where the match is weak. Clone size is not always given. Where it is, it says once, few, many or a class for expanded clones.

TRBD1	TRBV9	NA	TRBJ1-2	CASSIPRTGTNYGYTF	TGTGCCAGCAGCATTCCCAGGACAGGGACTAACTATGGCTACACCTTC
NA	TRBV7-8	few	TRBJ1-1	CASSPSANTEAFF	TGTGCCAGCAGCCCGTCGGCTAACACTGAAGCTTTCTTT
NA	TRBV10-2	few	TRBJ2-1	CASSTGNEQFF	TGCGCCAGCAGTACAGGGAATGAGCAGTTCTTC
NA	TRBV19	NA	TRBJ2-7	CASSSYLGHSYEQYF	TGTGCCAGTAGTAGTTATTTAGGTCACTCCTACGAGCAGTACTTC
NA	TRBV7-8	NA	TRBJ2-1	CASSSKGITEYNEQFF	TGTGCCAGCAGCTCTAAGGGGATCACAGAGTACAATGAGCAGTTCTTC
NA	TRBV4-1	once	TRBJ2-2	CASSLNLGTVGELFF	TGCGCCAGCAGCCTTAATTTGGGGACCGTCGGGGAGCTGTTTTTT
NA	TRBV5-3	NA	TRBJ1-5	CARSGTDYRALGERNQPQHF	TGTGCCAGAAGCGGTACCGATTACAGGGCCCTGGGCGAGAGGAATCAGCCCCAGCATTTT
NA	TRBV6-5	once	TRBJ1-5	CASVEFNQPQHF	TGTGCGTCAGTAGAGTTTAATCAGCCCCAGCATTTT
TRBD1	TRBV4-2	large	TRBJ1-2	CASSLGDSGRGGYTF	TGTGCCAGCAGCCTAGGGGACAGCGGGAGGGGTGGCTACACCTTC
TRBD2	TRBV11-3	NA	TRBJ2-1	CASSFRSGSYNEQFF	TGTGCCAGCAGCTTCAGAAGCGGGAGTTACAATGAGCAGTTCTTC
NA	TRBV5-4	NA	TRBJ2-7	CASSSGTVGYEQYF	TGTGCCAGCAGTTCTGGGACGGTCGGCTACGAGCAGTACTTC
TRBD1	TRBV5-4	once	TRBJ2-1	CASSFRQGAKNEQFF	TGTGCCAGCAGCTTTCGACAGGGGGCTAAAAATGAGCAGTTCTTC
NA	TRBV5-6	few	TRBJ1-2	CASSLEPRYGYTF	TGTGCCAGCAGCTTGGAGCCCCGCTATGGCTACACCTTC
TRBD2	TRBV14	NA	TRBJ2-7	CASSLETSGSSSYEQYF	TGTGCCAGCAGCCTAGAGACGAGCGGGAGCTCCTCCTACGAGCAGTACTTC
NA	TRBV19	NA	TRBJ1-5	CASSIGLQTNQPQHF	TGTGCCAGTAGTATTGGATTGCAGACTAATCAGCCCCAGCATTTT
NA	TRBV7-6	few	TRBJ2-2	CASSRGGTANTGELFF	TGTGCCAGCAGCCGAGGGGGGACGGCGAACACCGGGGAGCTGTTTTTT
NA	TRBV7-9	NA	TRBJ2-7	CASSLAAAYEQYF	TGTGCCAGCAGCTTGGCGGCGGCCTACGAGCAGTACTTC
TRBD1	TRBV10-3	few	TRBJ2-7	CASRDRGGYEQYF	TGTGCCTCCCGGGACAGGGGGGGTTACGAGCAGTACTTC
TRBD1	TRBV7-2	NA	TRBJ1-4	CASSFTGGKLFF	TGTGCCAGCAGCTTCACAGGGGGAAAACTGTTTTTT
NA	TRBV18	NA	TRBJ2-1	CASSPRQGSYNEQFF	TGTGCCAGCTCACCACGTCAGGGCTCCTACAATGAGCAGTTCTTC
NA	TRBV9	few	TRBJ1-2	CASSLRSQDPMGYTF	TGTGCCAGCAGCCTTCGGTCGCAGGATCCTATGGGCTACACCTTC
NA	TRBV18	few	TRBJ1-1	CASSPLGRGEEAFF	TGTGCCAGCTCACCACTGGGTAGGGGAGAGGAAGCTTTCTTT
NA	TRBV5-6	NA	TRBJ2-7	CASSLGLHEQYF	TGTGCCAGCAGCTTGGGTCTCCACGAGCAGTACTTC
TRBD2	TRBV28	NA	TRBJ2-1	CASSPRLAGGYEQFF	TGTGCCAGCAGTCCGCGACTAGCGGGAGGTTATGAGCAGTTCTTC
TRBD1	TRBV27	NA	TRBJ2-7	CASRQGASSYEQYF	TGTGCCAGCAGACAGGGGGCTTCCTCCTACGAGCAGTACTTC
TRBD1	TRBV11-2	NA	TRBJ1-2	CASSSFRGGNYGYTF	TGTGCCAGCAGCTCCTTCAGGGGGGGGAACTATGGCTACACCTTC
TRBD1	TRBV27	NA	TRBJ1-1	CASSLRQGVWNTEAFF	TGTGCCAGCAGTTTAAGACAGGGGGTATGGAACACTGAAGCTTTCTTT
NA	TRBV10-3	NA	TRBJ2-7	CAISDPAGIYEQYF	TGTGCCATCAGTGATCCGGCAGGGATCTACGAGCAGTACTTC